What follows is one TCR beta chain and its context. The sample comes from a study of blood T cells in healthy people across ages. PCR was performed a second time for about 6 to 12 cycles using a sample-barcoded 5' primer and a J-beta primer mix. Each TCR beta cDNA got a 12-nucleotide random molecular identifier. From the 5' RACE reads, TCRdb called clonotypes with MiXCR, one entry per CDR3 protein. The table shows 1.2 million to 1.5 million distinct CDR3 sequences, with roughly 40% occurring only once. CDR3 size: 14 residues. V dropped 0 bases and J dropped 4 bases, with 10 bases sitting between them. Germline lookup yields CDR1 LGHDT and CDR2 YNNKEL (reference sequence).

This chain connects TRBV3-1 to TRBJ2-7, with D possibly called TRBD1 or TRBD2 (5 bases each). The clonotype was recovered from a young woman in good health. Sequencing was carried out using blood. The CDR3 DNA reads as TGTGCCAGCAGCCAAGATTGGGGACGATACGAGCAGTACTTC. Its translation is CASSQDWGRYEQYF.